This T cell receptor (beta chain) was profiled in a study of early T cells in non-severe SARS-CoV-2 infection. General study results and limits: Missing private and CD4 specificities, VDJdb matching favored anti-spike CD8 responses.

This clonotype was seen at least ten times. As yet, its antigen is unknown. Trimming took 5 bases from V and 4 from J; bases not matched to a gene: 6. The CDR3 sequence is 16 residues long. CDR1 and CDR2 (germline): SEHNR, FQNEAQ (reference sequence). Attached unique molecular identifiers marked individual cDNA molecules. TCRdb re-called the 5' RACE reads with MiXCR, one entry per CDR3 protein. The sample has 50,000 to 60,000 distinct CDR3 sequences; more than 9% are singletons. The sample consisted of whole blood. This TCR was sampled from an adult who was a healthcare worker with PCR-confirmed SARS-CoV-2 infection or an uninfected control (not recorded which). J is TRBJ2-2 and V is TRBV7-9; 11 bases are shared with TRBD2. The CDR3 here is CASSRPGLAVTGELFF. The DNA of the CDR3 is TGTGCCAGCAGCCGACCGGGACTAGCGGTCACCGGGGAGCTGTTTTTT.